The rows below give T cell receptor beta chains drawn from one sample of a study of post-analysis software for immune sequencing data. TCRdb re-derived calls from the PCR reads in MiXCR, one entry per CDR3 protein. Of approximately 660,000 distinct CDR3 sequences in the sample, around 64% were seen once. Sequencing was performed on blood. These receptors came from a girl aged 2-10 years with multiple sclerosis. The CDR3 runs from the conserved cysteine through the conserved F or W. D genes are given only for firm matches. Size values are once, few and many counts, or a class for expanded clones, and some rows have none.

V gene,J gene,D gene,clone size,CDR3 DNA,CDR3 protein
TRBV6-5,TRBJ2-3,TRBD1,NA,TGTGCCAGCAGTCGACAGGGAAGACCTAGCACAGATACGCAGTATTTT,CASSRQGRPSTDTQYF
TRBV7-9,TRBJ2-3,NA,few,TGTGCCAGCAGCACCAGGGACTTCCCAGATACGCAGTATTTT,CASSTRDFPDTQYF
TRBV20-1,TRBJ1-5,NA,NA,TGCAGTGCTGGATACCAGAATCAGCCCCAGCATTTT,CSAGYQNQPQHF
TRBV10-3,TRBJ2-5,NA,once,TGTGCCATCAGTTGGGGGAGCCAAGAGACCCAGTACTTC,CAISWGSQETQYF
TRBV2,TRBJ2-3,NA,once,TGTGCCAGCGGCGTGAGGGTTAAAGATACGCAGTATTTT,CASGVRVKDTQYF
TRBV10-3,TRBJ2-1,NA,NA,TGTGCCATCAGTGCCAGCGGTCCCTCCTACAATGAGCAGTTCTTC,CAISASGPSYNEQFF
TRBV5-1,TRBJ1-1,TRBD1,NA,TGCGCCAGCAGCTTCCGGGTACAGGGGCCGCTCATGAACACTGAAGCTTTCTTT,CASSFRVQGPLMNTEAFF
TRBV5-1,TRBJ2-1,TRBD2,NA,TGCGCCAGCAGTCTCCCGACTAGCGGGGGGAATGAGCAGTTCTTC,CASSLPTSGGNEQFF
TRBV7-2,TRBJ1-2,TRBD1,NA,TGTGCCAGCAGCACCTCCGGGACAGGGGTTAGCGGCTACACCTTC,CASSTSGTGVSGYTF
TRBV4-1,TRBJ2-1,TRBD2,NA,TGCGCCAGCAGCCAAGGTTTTAGCGGGCGCTACAATGAGCAGTTCTTC,CASSQGFSGRYNEQFF
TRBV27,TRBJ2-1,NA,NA,TGTGCCAGCAGTTTACAAGGGTTCGGCCATGAGCAGTTCTTC,CASSLQGFGHEQFF
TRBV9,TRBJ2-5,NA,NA,TGTGCCAGCAGCGTAGACGTAGGGTCAGAGACCCAGTACTTC,CASSVDVGSETQYF
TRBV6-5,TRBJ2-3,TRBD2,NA,TGTGCCAGCAGTAGACTAGCGAGCCCTGCCACAGATACGCAGTATTTT,CASSRLASPATDTQYF
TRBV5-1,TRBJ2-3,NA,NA,TGCGCCAGCAGCTTCGGGCAGGTAGGAGATACGCAGTATTTT,CASSFGQVGDTQYF
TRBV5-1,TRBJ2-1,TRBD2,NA,TGCGCCAGCAGCTTGACTAGCGGGGGGAAAAATGAGCAGTTCTTC,CASSLTSGGKNEQFF
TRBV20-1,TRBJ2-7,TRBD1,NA,TGCAGTGCTCCGACAGGGAATGGACACGAGCAGTACTTC,CSAPTGNGHEQYF
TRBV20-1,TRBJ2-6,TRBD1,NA,TGCAGTGCTAGACCCCCGACAGGGTATGGGGCCAACGTCCTGACTTTC,CSARPPTGYGANVLTF
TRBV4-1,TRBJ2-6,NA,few,TGCGCCAGCAGCCAAGTCGCAGGGTCAGGGGCCAACGTCCTGACTTTC,CASSQVAGSGANVLTF
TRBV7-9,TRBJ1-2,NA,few,TGTGCCAGCAGCACAACGACGGACGGATACTATGGCTACACCTTC,CASSTTTDGYYGYTF
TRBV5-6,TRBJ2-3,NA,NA,TGTGCCAGCAGCTGGGTTTGGGAGGCAGATACGCAGTATTTT,CASSWVWEADTQYF
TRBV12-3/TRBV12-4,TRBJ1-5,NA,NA,TGTGCCAGCAGTCGACAAATCAATCAGCCCCAGCATTTT,CASSRQINQPQHF
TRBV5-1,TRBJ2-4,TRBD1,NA,TGCGCCAGCAGCTTGGGAGCGACAGGGGTTTGGGACATTCAGTACTTC,CASSLGATGVWDIQYF
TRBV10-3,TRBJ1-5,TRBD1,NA,TGTGCCATCAGTGCGACAGGGGATCAGCCCCAGCATTTT,CAISATGDQPQHF
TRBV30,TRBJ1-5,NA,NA,TGTGCCTGGAGTGTACATGGGGTCGGGGAGCCCCAGCATTTT,CAWSVHGVGEPQHF
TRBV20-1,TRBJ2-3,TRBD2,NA,TGCAGTGCTAGTCTTACAGGACTAGCGGCACAGTATTTT,CSASLTGLAAQYF
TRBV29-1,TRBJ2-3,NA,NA,TGCAGCGTTGAAGGGGGACGGAGCACAGATACGCAGTATTTT,CSVEGGRSTDTQYF
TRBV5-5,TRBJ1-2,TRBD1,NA,TGTGCCAGCAGCTTGGAGGGGGCACTTGACTACACCTTC,CASSLEGALDYTF